This TCR beta chain was captured by sequencing in a study of blood T cell repertoires in COVID-19. The protocol was immunoSEQ multiplex PCR, while the TCRdb copy is restricted to in-frame clones and leaves out a portion. Here the sample spans about 45,000 clones, about 83% being singletons. Trimming cost V 2 bases and J 5 bases, with 6 bases left between them. This CDR3 has 12 residues. Sequences were obtained from peripheral blood. This TCR was sampled from an older man in a cohort sampled during active COVID-19. This chain links TRBV12-3 or TRBV12-4 with TRBJ2-5, with D perhaps matching TRBD2 (5 bases). The DNA for the CDR3 is TGTGCCAGCAGTTTAACGGGGGAGACCCAGTACTTC. Amino acid sequence: CASSLTGETQYF.